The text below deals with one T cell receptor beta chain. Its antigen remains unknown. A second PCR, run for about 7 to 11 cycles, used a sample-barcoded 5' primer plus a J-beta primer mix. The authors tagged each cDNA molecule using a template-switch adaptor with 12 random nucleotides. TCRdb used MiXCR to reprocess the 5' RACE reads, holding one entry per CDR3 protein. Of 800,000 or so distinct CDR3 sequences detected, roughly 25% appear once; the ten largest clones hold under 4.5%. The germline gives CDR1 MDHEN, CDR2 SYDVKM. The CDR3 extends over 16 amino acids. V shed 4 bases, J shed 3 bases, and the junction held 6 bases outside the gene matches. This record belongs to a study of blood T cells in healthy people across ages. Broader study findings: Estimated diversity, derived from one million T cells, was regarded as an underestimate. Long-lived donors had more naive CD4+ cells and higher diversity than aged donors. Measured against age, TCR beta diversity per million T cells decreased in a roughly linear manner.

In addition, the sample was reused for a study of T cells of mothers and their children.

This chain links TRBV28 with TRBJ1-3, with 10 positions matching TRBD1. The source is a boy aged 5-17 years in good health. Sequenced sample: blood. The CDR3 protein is CASSSRQGARGNTIYF. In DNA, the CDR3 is TGTGCCAGCAGTTCTCGACAGGGGGCACGTGGAAACACCATATATTTT.